A single sample gave rise to the 6 T cell receptor beta chains below, sequenced in a study of identical twins. From the 5' RACE reads, TCRdb called clonotypes with MiXCR, one entry per CDR3 protein. This sample has 650,000 to 750,000 distinct CDR3 sequences, with around 20% found just once. These data also formed part of another study, on T cells expressing NK-cell markers.

The sequenced sample was PBMCs. Source of these receptors: a woman aged 18-29 years in good health.

The rearrangement links TRBV6-2 or TRBV6-3 to TRBJ2-1, with D maybe TRBD2 (6 bases). The V gene lost 2 bases and the J gene lost 7 bases, with 9 bases spanning the gap. The CDR3 is 13 residues long. The V gene's germline CDR1 is MNHEY and CDR2 SVGEGT. The chain's CDR3 is CASSYRDLNEQFF. The CDR3 DNA reads as TGTGCCAGCAGTTACCGGGACTTAAATGAGCAGTTCTTC.

The sample holds a few counts of this clonotype. The J gene is TRBJ2-5, the V gene TRBV12-3 or TRBV12-4; 10 positions agree with TRBD2. V lost 7 bases to trimming and J lost 4 bases; unmatched junction nucleotides: 6. CDR3 length equals 14 residues. CDR3 sequence (DNA): TGTGCCAGCATTCGAGCGGGGGGGCCAGAGACCCAGTACTTC. This encodes CASIRAGGPETQYF.

The chain recombines TRBV29-1 with TRBJ2-7, with 9 positions matching TRBD2. V trimming: 4 bases; J trimming: 5 bases; junction bases outside the gene matches: 12. The CDR3 length is 15 residues. The germline CDR1 and CDR2 sequences are SQVTM and ANQGSEA. CDR3 DNA sequence: TGCAGCGTTGTAGCCAGGGCGGGAGGGTTAAACGAGCAGTACTTC. It codes for CSVVARAGGLNEQYF.

The J gene is TRBJ2-2, the V gene TRBV27; TRBD1 matches at 8 bases. The J segment lost 7 bases and the V segment lost 4 bases, leaving 14 bases of the junction unmatched. The germline V gene encodes CDR1 MNHEY and CDR2 SMNVEV (reference sequence). There are 17 residues in the CDR3. Here the CDR3 reads CASSWRQGARIVGELFF. Here the CDR3 DNA reads TGTGCCAGCAGTTGGCGGCAGGGGGCGCGGATAGTCGGGGAGCTGTTTTTT.

The chain employs TRBV12-5 and TRBJ2-5, with no clear D. Germline CDR1 and CDR2: LGHNT and FRNRAP. The CDR3 runs to 14 residues. V was cut by 2 bases and J by 4 bases, with 11 bases left in between. The DNA of the CDR3 is TGTGCTAGTGGTTTGACGAGTCGAGGAGAGACCCAGTACTTC. It yields the protein CASGLTSRGETQYF.

The rearrangement uses TRBV7-9 and TRBJ2-5, with 9 bases identical to TRBD1. The V and J ends lost 4 bases and 5 bases, in that order; junction bases with no gene match: 14. CDR3 length equals 17 residues. CDR1 is SEHNR, CDR2 FQNEAQ, per germline (reference sequence). Here the CDR3 DNA reads TGTGCCAGCAGCTCCTTCAACAGGGGGCGAATAGAGGAGACCCAGTACTTC. This translates into CASSSFNRGRIEETQYF. Combining the CDR3 with reference TRBV7-9 and TRBJ2-5 gives the whole variable domain DTGVSQNPRHKITKRGQNVTFRCDPISEHNRLYWYRQTLGQGPEFLTYFQNEAQLEKSRLLSDRFSAERPKGSFSTLEIQRTEQGDSAMYLCASSSFNRGRIEETQYFGPGTRLLVL.